The TCR beta chain described here comes from a study of spatial heterogeneity in lung cancer. For the study at large: Fewer alpha-chain than beta-chain sequences were consistently detected.

Study-level results: Detection of ubiquitous tumor TCRs in blood was higher at resection than follow-up.

The study tagged each TCR cDNA molecule with a unique molecular identifier. TCRdb reprocessed the 5' RACE reads via MiXCR and lists one record per CDR3 protein. The repertoire holds 9,500 to 12,000 distinct CDR3 sequences, with approximately 6.8% as singletons. In this sample, this clonotype turned up a few times. The antigen is unknown. Within a library made for alpha chains, this beta chain is off target, and its count is uninformative. Specified time point: sample taken at primary tumor resection. Whole RNA, which was extracted from tumor, nontumor lung tissue or frozen PBMC, was sequenced without any cell sorting. The donors comprised about 69 untreated early-stage non-small cell lung cancer patients. This TCR derives from a male donor with early-stage non-small cell lung cancer. Sequenced here: PBMCs, sampled at surgery.

The CDR3 spells CASSLRLGSYEQYF. For the CDR3, the DNA is TGTGCCAGCAGTTTGAGGCTGGGGTCCTACGAGCAGTACTTC. The chain uses TRBV12-3 or TRBV12-4 and TRBJ2-7; D is uncertain. Trimming removed 3 bases from V and 1 base from J, with 10 bases in between. The CDR3 has 14 amino acids.